The 18 T cell receptor beta chains reported below all come from one sample, sequenced in a study of T cell clones after liver transplantation. The table came from immunoSEQ multiplex PCR; TCRdb's copy has only in-frame clones and leaves some out. This sample yields around 110,000 clones, of which over 75% are seen a single time; 0.8% to 0.9% belongs to the top ten. The sample in question was CD4+ T cells from blood, obtained 12 months after liver transplant. These receptors were obtained from a human patient who received a liver transplant. Some T cells may be graft donor cells.

The chain joins TRBV11-3 to TRBJ2-1; D is uncertain. This CDR3 comprises 15 residues. In germline, CDR1 is SGHNT, CDR2 YENEEA. The V end lost 1 base, the J end lost 8 bases, and 15 bases lay between the germline ends. In DNA form, the CDR3 reads TGTGCCAGCAGCTTAGGTGTGACCCCGAGAGATGAGCAGTTCTTC. Its protein product is CASSLGVTPRDEQFF. The complete variable domain, with remaining parts taken from reference TRBV11-3 and TRBJ2-1, reads EAGVVQSPRYKIIEKKQPVAFWCNPISGHNTLYWYLQNLGQGPELLIRYENEEAVDDSQLPKDRFSAERLKGVDSTLKIQPAELGDSAVYLCASSLGVTPRDEQFFGPGTRLTVL.

In DNA, the CDR3 is TGTGCCAGCAGCCCTGGGAAGGACAGCAATGAGCAGTTCTTC. This translates into CASSPGKDSNEQFF. The chain uses TRBV4-2 and TRBJ2-1; tentative D call: TRBD1 (6 bases). CDR1 and CDR2 (germline): LGHNA, YNFKEQ. Trimming took off 4 bases at V and 6 bases at J, with 13 bases between the two ends. The CDR3 extends over 14 amino acids.

CDR3 nucleotides: TGTGCCTGGAGTGTACGTCTGGGACGGGGACAACAAGAGACCCAGTACTTC. Protein product: CAWSVRLGRGQQETQYF. The rearrangement joins TRBV30 to TRBJ2-5; possibly TRBD1 for D (6 bases). This CDR3 has 17 residues. Germline-derived CDR1 and CDR2 are GTSNPN and SVGIG (reference sequence). Trimming took off 0 bases at V and 2 bases at J, with 19 bases between the two ends.

V usage is TRBV2 and J usage is TRBJ1-5; TRBD1 matches 8 bases. The germline gives CDR1 SNHLY, CDR2 FYNNEI. This CDR3 region has 16 residues. The trim removed 4 bases at V and 2 bases at J, leaving 7 bases unmatched. The CDR3 here is CASSGVPQGGNQPQHF. The DNA for the CDR3 is TGTGCCAGCAGTGGGGTCCCACAGGGGGGCAATCAGCCCCAGCATTTT.

V usage is TRBV6-1 and J usage is TRBJ1-1; D gene unclear. The germline V and J ends were trimmed by 10 bases and 7 bases, with 16 bases remaining between them. The CDR3 has 12 amino acids. Germline V gene lookup returns CDR1 MNHNS and CDR2 SASEGT. In DNA, the CDR3 is TGTGCCACCAACAAGCAGGAGCTTGAAGCTTTCTTT. It translates to CATNKQELEAFF.

This chain links TRBV5-1 with TRBJ1-2; D unresolved. Trimming took 1 base from V and 4 from J, leaving 11 bases between them. The CDR3 runs to 14 residues. Germline-derived CDR1 and CDR2 are SGHRS and YFSETQ. The CDR3 protein is CASSLSTAGYGYTF. As DNA, the CDR3 is TGCGCCAGCAGCTTGTCTACCGCCGGCTATGGCTACACCTTC.

V usage is TRBV19 and J usage is TRBJ2-1, with 10 nucleotides matching TRBD2. This CDR3 comprises 14 residues. The germline gives CDR1 LNHDA, CDR2 SQIVND (reference sequence). The V and J ends lost 3 bases and 13 bases, in that order; junction bases with no gene match: 9. The DNA for the CDR3 is TGTGCCAGTAGTATTAGGCTAGCGGGAGAAAGTCAGTTCTTC. It encodes CASSIRLAGESQFF.

The chain joins TRBV5-5 to TRBJ1-2; D gene unclear. V lost 0 bases to trimming and J lost 7 bases, with 10 bases between them. Germline assignment: CDR1 SGHKS and CDR2 YYEKEE (reference sequence). The CDR3 spans 13 residues. CDR3 sequence reads: CASSLVGVAGYTF. The CDR3, as DNA: TGTGCCAGCAGCTTGGTAGGTGTGGCTGGCTACACCTTC.

The chain recombines TRBV28 with TRBJ2-7; no firm D call. The V and J ends lost 8 bases and 1 base respectively, with 6 bases between them. CDR1 and CDR2 from the germline V gene are MDHEN and SYDVKM. The CDR3 is 11 amino acids. CDR3 region: CASAESYEQYF. DNA of the CDR3: TGTGCCAGCGCTGAGTCCTACGAGCAGTACTTC.

The rearrangement uses TRBV27 and TRBJ2-2, with 7 bases fitting TRBD1. The CDR3 is 16 amino acids. V lost 5 bases to trimming and J lost 2 bases; unmatched junction nucleotides: 8. Germline V gene sequence: CDR1 MNHEY, CDR2 SMNVEV (reference sequence). The CDR3 DNA follows: TGTGCCAGCAGTGTGACAGGGCAGTTCAACACCGGGGAGCTGTTTTTT. It translates to CASSVTGQFNTGELFF.

V usage is TRBV7-2 and J usage is TRBJ2-7, with D hard to call. V was shortened by 2 bases and J by 7 bases, with 12 bases between the two germline ends. CDR3 length equals 13 residues. From germline, CDR1 is SGHTA and CDR2 FQGNSA. Written as DNA, the CDR3 is TGTGCCAGCAGCTTAACACTACTGGTAGAGCAGTACTTC. It codes for CASSLTLLVEQYF.

This clone was recorded once. The V gene is TRBV5-1, the J gene TRBJ2-1; 13 positions match TRBD2. CDR3 length equals 16 residues. Trimming removed 7 bases from V and 4 bases from J; junction bases left unmatched: 8. The germline gives CDR1 SGHRS, CDR2 YFSETQ. This CDR3 is CASSTPGLAGYNEQFF. The CDR3 DNA reads TGCGCCAGCTCAACTCCGGGACTAGCGGGATACAATGAGCAGTTCTTC.

In this sample, this clone turned up once. The chain recombines TRBV4-2 with TRBJ2-5; TRBD1 agrees at 8 bases. The germline gives CDR1 LGHNA, CDR2 YNFKEQ. This CDR3 is 15 amino acids long. V trimming: 4 bases; J trimming: 3 bases; junction bases outside the gene matches: 7. The CDR3 reads CASSRNRGSEETQYF. The CDR3, as DNA: TGTGCCAGCAGCCGAAACAGGGGGTCGGAAGAGACCCAGTACTTC.

This clone was observed a single time. V usage is TRBV9 and J usage is TRBJ1-3; TRBD1 might be the D (5 bases). The germline gives CDR1 SGDLS, CDR2 YYNGEE. This CDR3 contains 17 residues. V lost 2 bases, J lost 0 bases, and 15 bases lay in between. CDR3 loop: CASSVGDFRPSGNTIYF. The CDR3 coding sequence is TGTGCCAGCAGCGTGGGGGACTTTCGGCCCTCTGGAAACACCATATATTTT.

The chain is built from TRBV14 and TRBJ2-7; 7 positions match TRBD1. This CDR3 is built from 13 residues. The germline V gene has CDR1 SGHDN and CDR2 FVKESK. V shed 4 bases, J shed 7 bases, and the junction held 7 bases outside the gene matches. CDR3 bases: TGTGCCAGCAGCCCACAGGGGTTTGGTGAGCAGTACTTC. Residues: CASSPQGFGEQYF.

The chain combines TRBV4-1 with TRBJ2-1; 9 nucleotides agree with TRBD2. The CDR3 is 15 residues long. The germline V gene has CDR1 MGHRA and CDR2 YSYEKL. V shed 4 bases, J shed 0 bases, and the junction held 1 base outside the gene matches. The CDR3 DNA reads TGCGCCAGCAGCCGTAGCGGGAGCTCCTACAATGAGCAGTTCTTC. This sequence encodes CASSRSGSSYNEQFF.

The rearrangement joins TRBV5-4 to TRBJ2-7, with D maybe TRBD1 (6 bases). The CDR3 loop spans 15 amino acids. Germline CDR1 and CDR2: SGHNT and YYREEE (reference sequence). V was cut by 4 bases and J by 0 bases, with 14 bases left in between. This CDR3 reads CASSLGGHSSYEQYF. CDR3 nucleotide sequence: TGTGCCAGCAGCCTTGGGGGACACAGCTCCTACGAGCAGTACTTC.

This clone was detected only a few times. The chain couples TRBV5-6 to TRBJ2-5, with 8 nucleotides matching TRBD1. V was clipped by 0 bases and J by 4 bases; unmatched bases: 2. Looked up from germline, CDR1 is SGHDT and CDR2 is YYEEEE. CDR3 length equals 14 residues. The CDR3 bases are TGTGCCAGCAGCTTGGCCGGGACAGGAGAGACCCAGTACTTC. It is translated as CASSLAGTGETQYF.